This note documents a single T cell receptor beta chain sequence. This specimen belongs to a study of cytomegalovirus exposure and HLA in healthy donors. The PCR ran on 60 Vbeta and 13 Jbeta primers. Only in-frame clones appear in the TCRdb table, and some are missing; sequencing was by immunoSEQ multiplex PCR. The table has about 98,000 clones, approximately 74% seen once. This clonotype was sampled from a male donor in good health and CMV-seronegative. Sequenced input: PBMCs.

Here the CDR3 DNA reads TGTGCCAGCAGCGCGACAGGGGAAAGGGCCTACGAGCAGTACTTC. This translates into CASSATGERAYEQYF. The J gene is TRBJ2-7, the V gene TRBV7-9, with TRBD1 matching 8 bases. This CDR3 has 15 residues. CDR1 SEHNR and CDR2 FQNEAQ come from the germline V gene (reference sequence). After removal of 5 bases from V and 2 bases from J, the junction contained 8 bases not matched to a gene.